These 3 T cell receptor beta chains came from one sample sequenced in a study of blood T cells in healthy people across ages. Primed by a sample-barcoded 5' primer and a J-beta primer mix, a second PCR proceeded for about 7 to 11 cycles. TCRdb processed the 5' RACE reads anew with MiXCR; each CDR3 protein has one entry. The sample records hundreds of thousands of distinct CDR3 sequences, around 43% being singletons. Material: blood. Receptors were obtained from a man aged 55-75 years in good health.

This clonotype was picked up a small number of times. DNA of the CDR3: TGCAGCCCTATGGCCCAGTACTTC. This codes for CSPMAQYF. This sequence joins TRBV29-1 and TRBJ2-5; D call uncertain. Germline CDR1 is SQVTM and CDR2 is ANQGSEA. CDR3 size: 8 residues. V gave up 8 bases and J gave up 9 bases, with 7 bases separating them. The whole variable domain, filled in from reference TRBV29-1 and TRBJ2-5, reads SAVISQKPSRDICQRGTSLTIQCQVDSQVTMMFWYRQQPGQSLTLIATANQGSEATYESGFVIDKFPISRPNLTFSTLTVSNMSPEDSSIYLCSPMAQYFGPGTRLLVL.

This clonotype was counted ten times or more. The chain employs TRBV11-3 and TRBJ2-7; maybe TRBD2 (7 bases). The germline V and J ends were trimmed by 5 bases and 0 bases, with 11 bases remaining between them. The CDR3 has 14 amino acids. Germline values: CDR1 SGHNT, CDR2 YENEEA. The CDR3 is CASSRGGLSYEQYF. CDR3 nucleotide sequence: TGTGCCAGCAGCCGCGGGGGCCTCTCCTACGAGCAGTACTTC.

This rearrangement joins TRBV10-3 to TRBJ2-3; the match to TRBD2 covers 11 bases. Losses at the gene ends were 6 bases for V and 6 bases for J; bases not matched to a gene: 8. The germline gives CDR1 ENHRY, CDR2 SYGVKD. This CDR3 is 15 amino acids long. The CDR3 DNA follows: TGTGCCATCAGCAATAGCGGGGGGGCCATTGATACGCAGTATTTT. It encodes CAISNSGGAIDTQYF.